This TCR beta chain was recovered during a study of beta chain features in type 1 diabetes. Overall study results and limits: In patients and controls equally, PCR might favor templates that are shorter. There was a moderate but significant shortening of TCRB CDR3s in all four CD4+ subsets of Type 1 diabetes patients.

Expressed TCRB transcripts got sequenced, as all isolated RNA was reverse transcribed. Only in-frame clones appear in the TCRdb table, and some are missing; sequencing was by immunoSEQ multiplex PCR. The sample carries about 240,000 clones, approximately 14% recorded once. On this clone: No antigen is known for it.

With 4 bases clipped from V and 0 bases from J, the junction kept 5 bases outside the gene matches. The CDR3 is 16 residues long. Per germline, CDR1 SGHRS and CDR2 YFSETQ. This clonotype originated in a man aged 25 to 40 with type 1 diabetes. The chain carries TRBV5-1 and TRBJ2-3, with 10 positions matching TRBD2. Sequencing was done on a sample of naive CD4+ T cells from blood. CDR3 region: CASSPWTSGSTDTQYF. Here the CDR3 DNA reads TGCGCCAGCAGCCCCTGGACTAGCGGTAGCACAGATACGCAGTATTTT.